The T cell receptor (beta chain) described here comes from a study of T cells in Graves' hyperthyroidism and ophthalmopathy (dated by TCRdb to the late 2010s). Looking at the study overall: Peripheral blood was sampled at the time of initial diagnosis, prior to any treatment. Once sampling was done, hyperthyroidism patients were given methimazole at a starting dose of 30 mg daily, whereas ophthalmopathy patients were given high-dose intravenous methylprednisolone. The roughly 100 discovery patients were divided at random into training and test sets in a 7:3 ratio. According to the paper, TCR Vbeta CDR3 sequencing was carried out on about 140 peripheral blood samples, which came from under 50 ophthalmopathy, fewer than 80 hyperthyroidism and roughly 17 progressor patients. To identify TCR V-J signatures that set the groups apart, the researchers used a discovery cohort of about a hundred patients, made up of approximately 43 with Graves' ophthalmopathy and about 55 with stable Graves' hyperthyroidism. Thyroid tissue and blood T-cell repertoires from several Graves' hyperthyroidism patients were also compared in the study. Prospective prediction of ophthalmopathy was tested in an independent validation cohort consisting of some 18 hyperthyroidism patients and approximately 16 patients who later progressed to ophthalmopathy. The study at large found these results: A 13 V-J signature model separated ophthalmopathy from stable hyperthyroidism, with 87.88% sensitivity and approximately 81% specificity in cross-validation and 80%/75% in testing. No statistical method was used to fix the sample size in advance, and group allocation was not hidden from the investigators. In validation, the model predicted progression to ophthalmopathy with roughly 70% sensitivity and approximately 74% specificity, a median of approximately 6.5 months before onset. Blood samples also contained most of the expanded thyroid clonotypes (frequency above 0.001), which suggests that blood repertoires may reflect thyroid immune responses.

The TCR beta CDR3 regions were amplified from RNA transcripts. A first-round RT-PCR of the TCR CDR3 used the HTBI primer set with the Qiagen OneStep RT-PCR kit. Libraries were constructed in a second round of multiplex PCR, after which size selection and purification were performed. Sequencing of the libraries was done on an Illumina HiSeq2000 using paired-end 100 bp reads. The study's own analysis went as follows. SOAPnuke was used to process the raw data, removing reads that contained adapters or uncalled bases, had a mean Phred below 15, or lacked an exact match to the constant primer or identifier. High-quality paired reads were merged with COPE v1.2.5, and unique nucleotide sequences were defined as clonotypes. MiTCR v1.1 was used to align the clonotypes against IMGT TRBV, TRBD and TRBJ reference segments. Analysis was restricted to V-J combinations with a frequency above 0.0001, which covered 99.2% of repertoires. A TCS score was defined as the ratio of F50 (clonal expansion) to E x V (chaos), with BLOSUM62-based TCRdist applied between CDR3 peptides within each V-J. Welch's t-statistics and random forest reduced several hundred V-J features to about 13, which were used in a naive Bayes classifier (R e1071). TCRdb reran the public reads through fastp at Q25 and MiXCR, keeping productive beta chains. Rows matching on CDR3 protein sequence are summarized as one entry with the most common DNA and genes. The V and J calls here are based on TCRdb, not the publication. The sample table lists 350,000 to 450,000 distinct CDR3 sequences, around 13% of them with a count of one. The ten largest make up 9.5% to 12% of the sample.

This clonotype was detected ten times or more. The antigen it recognizes is unknown. Base qualities are not recorded, but no much larger clone differs from it by a single base. The CDR3 measures 16 amino acids from cysteine to phenylalanine. The retained sequence is limited to the CDR3, 48 bases, with the frame set at the first base. V gives up 5 bases and J gives up 7 bases, and the segment between their germline ends measures 22 bases. CDR1 and CDR2 are read off the germline V gene as MNHNS and SASEGT. Graves' hyperthyroidism was defined as stable when no progression to ophthalmopathy occurred over 18 months of follow-up. Hyperthyroidism patients were aged 18 to 65 years and newly diagnosed, with disease duration of less than 2 months. The study excluded patients with uncontrolled infections, other autoimmune diseases, pregnancy or lactation. Diagnoses were established on the basis of clinical symptoms, serum thyroxine and TRAb, thyroid ultrasound, and orbital computed tomography. PBMCs were separated from 10 ml of fresh peripheral blood using Ficoll-Paque density gradient centrifugation. Total RNA was extracted using Trizol reagent, and RNA quality was assessed on an Agilent 2100 Bioanalyzer.

This TCR derives from a woman aged 55-70 years with Graves' hyperthyroidism. This chain is built from TRBV6-1 and TRBJ2-3; no D gene call is confident. Material: blood. The sequenced DNA is TGTGCCAGCAGTCTACACAGTCGTCCCCCGGCCTATACGCAGTATTTT. Its product reads: CASSLHSRPPAYTQYF.